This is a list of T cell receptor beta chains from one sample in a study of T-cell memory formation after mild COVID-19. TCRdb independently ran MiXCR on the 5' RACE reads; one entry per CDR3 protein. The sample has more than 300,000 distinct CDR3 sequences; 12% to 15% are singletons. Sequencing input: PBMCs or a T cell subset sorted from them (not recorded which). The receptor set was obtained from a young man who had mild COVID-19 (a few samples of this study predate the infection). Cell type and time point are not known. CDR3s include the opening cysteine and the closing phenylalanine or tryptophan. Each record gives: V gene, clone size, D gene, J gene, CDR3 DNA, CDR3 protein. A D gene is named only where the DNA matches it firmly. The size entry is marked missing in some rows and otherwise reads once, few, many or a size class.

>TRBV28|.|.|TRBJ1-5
TGTGCCAGCAGACCCCCTGACAGAATCAATCAGCCCCAGCATTTT
CASRPPDRINQPQHF
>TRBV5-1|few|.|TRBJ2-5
TGCGCCAGCAGCTTCCCGACAGAAGAGACCCAGTACTTC
CASSFPTEETQYF
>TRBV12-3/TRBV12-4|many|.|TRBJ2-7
TGTGCCAGCAGTTCCCACCAGACAGCGACCTACGAGCAGTACTTC
CASSSHQTATYEQYF
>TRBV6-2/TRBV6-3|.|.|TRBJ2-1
TGTGCCAGCAGAGGGGATCTCTACAATGAGCAGTTCTTC
CASRGDLYNEQFF
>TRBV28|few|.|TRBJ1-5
TGTGCCAGCAACGAAGGCGTCCAGGGGATCGGGCCCAATCAGCCCCAGCATTTT
CASNEGVQGIGPNQPQHF
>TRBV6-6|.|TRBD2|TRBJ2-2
TGTGCCAGCAGTTACTCGGGAGTAGCGGGGGGGAACACCGGGGAGCTGTTTTTT
CASSYSGVAGGNTGELFF
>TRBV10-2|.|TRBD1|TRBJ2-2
TGCGCCAGCATGGGGACAGCGACCTCCCGGGGCACCGGGGAGCTGTTTTTT
CASMGTATSRGTGELFF
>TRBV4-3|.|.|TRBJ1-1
TGCGCCAGCAGCCAAGTAGCGAGGACACTGAACACTGAAGCTTTCTTT
CASSQVARTLNTEAFF
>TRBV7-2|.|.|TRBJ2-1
TGTGCCAGCAGCTTACGGCTATCCAATGAGCAGTTCTTC
CASSLRLSNEQFF
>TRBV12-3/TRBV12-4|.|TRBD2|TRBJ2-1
TGTGCCAGCAGTCCACTAGCGGGGGTTTTCAATGAGCAGTTCTTC
CASSPLAGVFNEQFF
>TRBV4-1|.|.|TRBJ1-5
TGCGCCAGCAGCCAAGTCCCCTGGAATAGCAATCAGCCCCAGCATTTT
CASSQVPWNSNQPQHF
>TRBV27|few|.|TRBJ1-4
TGTGCCAGCAGTACCAGATTAGACGATGAAAAACTGTTTTTT
CASSTRLDDEKLFF
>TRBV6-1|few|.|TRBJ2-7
TGTGCCAGCAGTGACAACGGGGGTCGTGACGAGCAGTACTTC
CASSDNGGRDEQYF
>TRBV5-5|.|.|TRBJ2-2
TGTGCCAGCAGCTTGGAAGGAAACGGGGAGCTGTTTTTT
CASSLEGNGELFF
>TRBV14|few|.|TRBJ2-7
TGTGCCAGCAGCCCTTACGGCGGGGCGAACCTCTACGAGCAGTACTTC
CASSPYGGANLYEQYF
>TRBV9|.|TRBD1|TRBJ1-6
TGTGCCAGCAGCGTTTCAGGGGGCGATTCACCCCTCCACTTT
CASSVSGGDSPLHF
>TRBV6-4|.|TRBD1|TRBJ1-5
TGTGCCAGCAGGGTGACAGGGGGAAGCAATCAGCCCCAGCATTTT
CASRVTGGSNQPQHF
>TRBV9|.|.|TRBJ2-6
TGTGCCAGCAGCGGGGGCCTCTCTGGGGCCAACGTCCTGACTTTC
CASSGGLSGANVLTF
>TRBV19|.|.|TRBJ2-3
TGTGCCAGTAGCCCTCCTGGATGGGCGCAGTATTTT
CASSPPGWAQYF
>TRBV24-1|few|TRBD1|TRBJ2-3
TGTGCCACCAGTGATCCGGGACAGGGATTAGATACGCAGTATTTT
CATSDPGQGLDTQYF
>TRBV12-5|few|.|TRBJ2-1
TGTGCTAGTGGTTTTGGCTACAATGAGCAGTTCTTC
CASGFGYNEQFF
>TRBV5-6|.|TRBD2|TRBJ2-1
TGTGCCAGCAGCTTACCAGCGGGGGGCCCGGTGAATGAGCAGTTCTTC
CASSLPAGGPVNEQFF
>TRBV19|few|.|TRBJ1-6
TGTGCCAGTAGTGGCGGGGCGCGGGGTTCACCCCTCCACTTT
CASSGGARGSPLHF
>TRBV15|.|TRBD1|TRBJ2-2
TGTGCCACCAGACCCCGGGACAGGGGGATTTCGACCGGGGAGCTGTTTTTT
CATRPRDRGISTGELFF
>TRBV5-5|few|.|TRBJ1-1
TGTGCCAGCACCCTTTACACTGAAGCTTTCTTT
CASTLYTEAFF
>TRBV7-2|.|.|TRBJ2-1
TGTGCCAGCAGCTTAGCTGGTACGTTGGGTAATGAGCAGTTCTTC
CASSLAGTLGNEQFF
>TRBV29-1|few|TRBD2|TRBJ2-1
TGCAGCGTTGAAGGCGGCGGGGGGCCCTACTACAATGAGCAGTTCTTC
CSVEGGGGPYYNEQFF
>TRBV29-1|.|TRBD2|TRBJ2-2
TGCAGCGGAGCGGGGGTTGACACCGGGGAGCTGTTTTTT
CSGAGVDTGELFF